The subject of this entry is one T cell receptor (beta chain). This specimen belongs to a study of T cell changes during pregnancy in multiple sclerosis. V was shortened by 10 bases and J by 2 bases, with 9 bases between the two germline ends. The CDR3 is made up of 12 amino acids. In germline, CDR1 is SGHNT, CDR2 YENEEA. Some clones are missing from TCRdb's copy, which holds only in-frame ones; the method was immunoSEQ multiplex PCR. The data hold some 85,000 clones, with around 93% observed a single time. This TCR was recovered from a female donor in good health, enrolled as a control in a pregnancy study. Sample: peripheral blood, taken in the second trimester of pregnancy. The chain joins TRBV11-3 to TRBJ1-3; tentative D call: TRBD1 (5 bases). The CDR3 DNA follows: TGTGCCACTTCCAGGGCTGGAAACACCATATATTTT. Its protein is CATSRAGNTIYF.